A single T cell receptor (beta chain) is shown here with its context. The data derive from a study of T cells in Graves' hyperthyroidism and ophthalmopathy. Researchers took RNA transcripts and amplified the TCR beta CDR3 regions from them. The HTBI primer set served for first-round RT-PCR of the TCR CDR3. From the multiplex PCR reads, TCRdb called clonotypes with MiXCR, one entry per CDR3 protein. The sample has 200,000 to 300,000 distinct CDR3 sequences, approximately 23% seen once. Duration under 3 months, a NOSPECS grade of at least 4, and a Clinical Activity Score of at least 3 characterized the ophthalmopathy patients. A patient was excluded if there was uncontrolled infection, other autoimmune disease, pregnancy or lactation. This CDR3 contains 15 residues. Germline CDR1 is SGHTA and CDR2 is FQGNSA. Unmatched junction bases numbered 5, after V lost 4 bases and J lost 1 base.

The V gene is TRBV7-2, the J gene TRBJ2-5; 8 nucleotides line up with TRBD1. This clonotype originated in a woman between 35 and 50 years old with Graves' ophthalmopathy. The specimen was blood. The CDR3 DNA is TGTGCCAGCAGCTCATTGACAGGGGTCCAAGAGACCCAGTACTTC. Protein sequence: CASSSLTGVQETQYF.